The 30 T cell receptor beta chains below all came from one sample that was sequenced in a study of shared clonotypes between healthy human individuals (dated by TCRdb to the early 2020s). Library generation was performed with the immunoSEQ multiplex PCR assay. In its TCRdb copy, this immuneACCESS table keeps in-frame sequences only and misses some clones. Where compared with another copy, unresolved V genes explain less than half of these, and the others have no known cause. The sample records around 1,000,000 clones, roughly 80% of which are singletons. The ten largest clones add up to approximately 0.9% of the sample. Sequencing used memory CD4+ T cells from PBMCs. What this sample's cell subset or site label stands for: CD45RA-negative fraction. These receptors were obtained from a man in his late teens or twenties in good health. Some clones in this sample may be carry-over from other donors' samples.

V gene TRBV2 combines with J gene TRBJ1-2, with D maybe TRBD1 (6 bases). The CDR3 runs 13 residues. CDR1 and CDR2 (germline): SNHLY, FYNNEI. Trimming took 4 bases from V and 2 from J, leaving 8 bases between them. The CDR3 nucleotides read TGTGCCAGCAGTGCCGGGACAAACTATGGCTACACCTTC. It specifies CASSAGTNYGYTF. Filled out from reference TRBV2 and TRBJ1-2, the complete variable domain reads EPEVTQTPSHQVTQMGQEVILRCVPISNHLYFYWYRQILGQKVEFLVSFYNNEISEKSEIFDDQFSVERPDGSNFTLKIRSTKLEDSAMYFCASSAGTNYGYTFGSGTRLTVV.

This chain connects TRBV5-4 to TRBJ1-5; D might be TRBD1 (5 bases). This CDR3 contains 15 residues. V gave up 3 bases and J gave up 6 bases, with 16 bases separating them. CDR1 and CDR2 (germline): SGHNT, YYREEE (reference sequence). DNA of the CDR3: TGTGCCAGCAGCTACGGAGAGGGGTCCTCTCAGCCCCAGCATTTT. Protein product: CASSYGEGSSQPQHF.

V gene TRBV28 combines with J gene TRBJ2-7; no reliable D call. The ends were cut back, 6 bases at V and 3 bases at J, with 21 bases in the middle. CDR1 and CDR2 (germline): MDHEN, SYDVKM. This CDR3 has 16 residues. The CDR3 coding sequence is TGTGCCAGCAGCACTCCTCGAGCTCTAGGGTACTACGAGCAGTACTTC. It yields the protein CASSTPRALGYYEQYF.

This chain uses TRBV7-9 with TRBJ2-5; D not resolved. This CDR3 spans 12 amino acids. Germline-derived CDR1 and CDR2 are SEHNR and FQNEAQ (reference sequence). The germline V and J ends were trimmed by 1 base and 3 bases, with 3 bases remaining between them. In DNA, the CDR3 is TGTGCCAGCAGCTTAGACAAAGAGACCCAGTACTTC. Translating it yields CASSLDKETQYF. Full variable domain (remainder filled in from reference TRBV7-9 and TRBJ2-5): DTGVSQNPRHKITKRGQNVTFRCDPISEHNRLYWYRQTLGQGPEFLTYFQNEAQLEKSRLLSDRFSAERPKGSFSTLEIQRTEQGDSAMYLCASSLDKETQYFGPGTRLLVL.

On this clone itself: The same CDR3 arises from other DNA sequences in this sample as well. The rearrangement uses TRBV28 and TRBJ2-7; D possibly corresponds to TRBD1 (6 bases). Germline values: CDR1 MDHEN, CDR2 SYDVKM. The CDR3 contains 11 residues. V was trimmed by 6 bases and J by 3 bases, leaving 6 bases between them. The CDR3 coding sequence is TGTGCCAGCAGAGGGGGCTACGAGCAGTACTTC. Translating it yields CASRGGYEQYF.

This chain connects TRBV6-4 to TRBJ1-1; 7 bases align to TRBD1. The V segment lost 2 bases and the J segment 10 bases; nucleotides outside the gene matches: 7. The CDR3 loop spans 13 amino acids. Germline lookup yields CDR1 MRHNA and CDR2 SNTAGT. CDR3 coding DNA: TGTGCCAGCAGTGACAGGGGGCTAGGGGTAGCTTTCTTT. This gives the protein CASSDRGLGVAFF.

This clone was seen only a few times. This sequence joins TRBV6-1 and TRBJ2-6, with 10 bases fitting TRBD2. V was clipped by 5 bases and J by 0 bases; unmatched bases: 7. The length of the CDR3 is 18 residues. Germline lookup yields CDR1 MNHNS and CDR2 SASEGT. CDR3 sequence: CASSQGAGGSSGANVLTF. For the CDR3, the DNA is TGTGCCAGCAGTCAAGGAGCGGGAGGGAGCTCTGGGGCCAACGTCCTGACTTTC.

The chain's CDR3 is CASGLGGITDTQYF. The CDR3 nucleotides are TGTGCTAGTGGTTTGGGTGGGATCACAGATACGCAGTATTTT. The chain combines TRBV12-5 with TRBJ2-3, with no clear D. This CDR3 has 14 amino acids. V was pared by 1 base and J by 2 bases, with 7 bases between. Germline CDR1 and CDR2: LGHNT and FRNRAP.

The chain has TRBV2 and TRBJ2-1, with no clear D. This CDR3 contains 11 residues. The ends were cut back, 11 bases at V and 1 base at J, with 6 bases in the middle. In germline, CDR1 is SNHLY, CDR2 FYNNEI. The CDR3 sequence is CAPGSYNEQFF. DNA for the CDR3: TGTGCCCCCGGTTCCTACAATGAGCAGTTCTTC.

This clone has just one count. This rearrangement joins TRBV28 to TRBJ2-3; TRBD2 matches at 9 bases. J lost 3 bases, V lost 6 bases, and 10 bases had no gene match. Germline CDR1 and CDR2: MDHEN and SYDVKM. CDR3 length: 16 residues. DNA for the CDR3: TGTGCCAGCAGAGCCGACCGTAGCGGGAGAACAGATACGCAGTATTTT. Protein: CASRADRSGRTDTQYF.

V and J are TRBV10-3 and TRBJ1-3; no clear D gene. CDR1 and CDR2 (germline): ENHRY, SYGVKD. The length of the CDR3 is 13 residues. Trimming removed 0 bases at V and 7 bases at J, with 7 bases between. The CDR3 DNA sequence: TGTGCCATCAGTGAGTCCCGAAGGAACACCATATATTTT. Translated: CAISESRRNTIYF.

This chain links TRBV5-1 with TRBJ2-3, with D unresolved. The CDR3 extends over 13 amino acids. Per germline, CDR1 SGHRS and CDR2 YFSETQ. Trimming shortened V by 2 bases and J by 3 bases, and 7 bases separated the two germline ends. DNA for the CDR3: TGCGCCAGCAGCTTCGGTGAGACAGATACGCAGTATTTT. Its translation: CASSFGETDTQYF.

The rearrangement links TRBV27 to TRBJ1-1; 7 bases align to TRBD1. The germline V gene has CDR1 MNHEY and CDR2 SMNVEV (reference sequence). This CDR3 spans 15 amino acids. V shed 5 bases, J shed 3 bases, and the junction held 9 bases outside the gene matches. The CDR3 spells CASSTLDRKHTEAFF. The CDR3 DNA is TGTGCCAGCAGTACCTTGGACAGGAAACACACTGAAGCTTTCTTT.

This clone was picked up a small number of times. This chain connects TRBV20-1 to TRBJ2-5; D is uncertain. Germline CDR1 DFQATT, CDR2 SNEGSKA (reference sequence). This CDR3 region has 11 residues. Trimming took 2 bases from V and 11 from J, leaving 12 bases between them. The CDR3 protein is CSARSVVAQYF. DNA of the CDR3: TGCAGTGCTAGAAGTGTGGTGGCACAGTACTTC.

The chain employs TRBV7-2 and TRBJ2-7; the D gene is possibly TRBD2 (6 bases). Germline V gene data show CDR1 as SGHTA and CDR2 as FQGNSA. Trimming shortened V by 2 bases and J by 2 bases, and 13 bases separated the two germline ends. The length of the CDR3 is 15 residues. The CDR3 DNA sequence: TGTGCCAGCAGCTTACGCGCCGGGGGAACCTACGAGCAGTACTTC. Protein: CASSLRAGGTYEQYF.

The chain couples TRBV5-1 to TRBJ1-5; TRBD1 is a possible D gene (5 bases). Germline CDR1 reads SGHRS; CDR2 reads YFSETQ. V dropped 4 bases and J dropped 6 bases, with 14 bases sitting between them. This CDR3 comprises 14 residues. The CDR3 DNA reads TGCGCCAGCAGCCCGGGGGAGGCGGGTCAGCCCCAGCATTTT. The encoded protein is CASSPGEAGQPQHF. Looking up the rest from reference TRBV5-1 and TRBJ1-5 gives the full variable domain: KAGVTQTPRYLIKTRGQQVTLSCSPISGHRSVSWYQQTPGQGLQFLFEYFSETQRNKGNFPGRFSGRQFSNSRSEMNVSTLELGDSALYLCASSPGEAGQPQHFGDGTRLSIL.

This sequence joins TRBV18 and TRBJ1-1; 9 bases match TRBD1. Trimming removed 3 bases from V and 10 bases from J; junction bases left unmatched: 6. Germline loops: CDR1 KGHSH, CDR2 LQKENI. There are 13 residues in the CDR3. The CDR3 sequence: CASSPPPGQGAFF. The CDR3 bases are TGTGCCAGCTCACCGCCACCGGGACAGGGAGCTTTCTTT.

A remark on this clone: In the same sample, other DNA sequences code for this CDR3. This sequence joins TRBV18 and TRBJ2-3; the D is unclear. Germline lookup yields CDR1 KGHSH and CDR2 LQKENI. This CDR3 spans 11 amino acids. The V end lost 2 bases, the J end lost 3 bases, and 0 bases lay between the germline ends. CDR3 in amino acids: CASSPTDTQYF. The CDR3 DNA is TGTGCCAGCTCACCAACAGATACGCAGTATTTT.

Concerning this clone itself: Other DNA sequences of this sample code for an identical CDR3. The chain employs TRBV9 and TRBJ1-1; 7 bases agree with TRBD1. The germline gives CDR1 SGDLS, CDR2 YYNGEE. The CDR3 is made up of 14 amino acids. The V segment lost 3 bases and the J segment 1 base; nucleotides outside the gene matches: 3. The DNA for the CDR3 is TGTGCCAGCAGCGGGAGGGGGCGGAACACTGAAGCTTTCTTT. This encodes CASSGRGRNTEAFF.

V is TRBV5-1 and J is TRBJ2-5; D is ambiguous. The CDR3 loop spans 16 amino acids. The ends were cut back, 1 base at V and 1 base at J, with 14 bases in the middle. The germline V gene has CDR1 SGHRS and CDR2 YFSETQ. The CDR3 DNA is TGCGCCAGCAGCTTGTACGAGGCCACCTTCCAAGAGACCCAGTACTTC. This gives the protein CASSLYEATFQETQYF. The whole variable domain, filled in from reference TRBV5-1 and TRBJ2-5, reads KAGVTQTPRYLIKTRGQQVTLSCSPISGHRSVSWYQQTPGQGLQFLFEYFSETQRNKGNFPGRFSGRQFSNSRSEMNVSTLELGDSALYLCASSLYEATFQETQYFGPGTRLLVL.

This clone appeared a single time. The rearrangement joins TRBV6-7 to TRBJ2-7; possibly TRBD1 for D (6 bases). TRBV6-7 is noted as an ORF with a role that remains uncertain. The CDR3 sequence is 15 residues long. V was shortened by 5 bases and J by 3 bases, with 17 bases between the two germline ends. CDR3 DNA: TGTGCCAGCAGTGGCCTCCAGGGGCCCCTCTACGAGCAGTACTTC. It specifies CASSGLQGPLYEQYF.

The V gene is TRBV30, the J gene TRBJ2-5; 9 bases align to TRBD1. The J segment lost 4 bases and the V segment lost 5 bases, leaving 5 bases of the junction unmatched. The CDR3 is 13 residues long. CDR1 and CDR2 from the germline V gene are GTSNPN and SVGIG (reference sequence). For the CDR3, the DNA is TGTGCCTGGGAGACAGGGGGTGGAGAGACCCAGTACTTC. Its protein product is CAWETGGGETQYF.

The chain links TRBV7-3 to TRBJ2-5, with D perhaps being TRBD1 or TRBD2 (5 bases each). Germline CDR1 reads SGHTA; CDR2 reads FQGTGA. The CDR3 consists of 16 residues. V was cut by 2 bases and J by 5 bases, with 18 bases left in between. The CDR3 coding sequence is TGTGCCAGCAGCTTAGGATACGGGGCGACGGGGGAGACCCAGTACTTC. It encodes CASSLGYGATGETQYF.

This clone was seen only once. The V gene is TRBV27, the J gene TRBJ1-1; D might be TRBD1 (5 bases). The CDR3 totals 14 residues. Between the trimmed V and J ends, which lost 3 bases and 5 bases, there was a span of 13 bases. CDR1 and CDR2 (germline): MNHEY, SMNVEV (reference sequence). For the CDR3, the DNA is TGTGCCAGCAGTTTGGTCCAGGGCAAAACTGAAGCTTTCTTT. Residues: CASSLVQGKTEAFF.

Comment on this clone: Other DNA sequences within the sample encode an identical CDR3. The V gene is TRBV9, the J gene TRBJ2-7, with D possibly matching TRBD1 (5 bases). Trimming cost V 4 bases and J 4 bases, with 15 bases left between them. Germline CDR1 SGDLS, CDR2 YYNGEE. CDR3 length equals 14 residues. CDR3 loop: CASSFADSTYEQYF. CDR3 coding DNA: TGTGCCAGCAGCTTTGCTGACAGCACATACGAGCAGTACTTC.

This clone was seen only a few times. Other DNA sequences in this specimen translate into the identical CDR3. V and J are TRBV28 and TRBJ2-7, with D maybe TRBD2 (5 bases). The V gene lost 3 bases and the J gene lost 3 bases, with 6 bases spanning the gap. Germline V gene data show CDR1 as MDHEN and CDR2 as SYDVKM. The CDR3 extends over 12 amino acids. The CDR3 sequence is CASSLSGYEQYF. The CDR3 DNA follows: TGTGCCAGCAGTTTGAGCGGCTACGAGCAGTACTTC.

The chain couples TRBV7-9 to TRBJ2-5; possibly TRBD1 or TRBD2 for D (5 bases each). The CDR3 runs to 16 residues. Germline V gene sequence: CDR1 SEHNR, CDR2 FQNEAQ (reference sequence). V lost 4 bases to trimming and J lost 2 bases, with 17 bases between them. The CDR3 protein is CASSSGAVRGQETQYF. CDR3 nucleotides: TGTGCCAGCAGCTCCGGGGCGGTTCGCGGTCAAGAGACCCAGTACTTC.

About this clone: A far larger clone is just one base off, so this is likely a read error. The rearrangement uses TRBV4-3 and TRBJ2-2, with 7 nucleotides matching TRBD2. CDR3 length equals 16 residues. Germline CDR1 LGHNA, CDR2 YSLEER. J gave up 6 bases and V 4 bases, and 11 bases lay outside the gene matches. The CDR3 DNA is TGCGCCAGCAGCCGAGATACGCTGGGAGGGCCCGGGGAGCTGTTTTTT. It codes for CASSRDTLGGPGELFF.

This clone has only a few counts. One end of the junction is discordant with germline, which a read error may explain. V and J are TRBV6-1 and TRBJ2-7, with D perhaps matching TRBD2 (6 bases). In germline, CDR1 is MNHNS, CDR2 SASEGT. The CDR3 is made up of 13 amino acids. CDR3 sequence reads: CASSDAGLDGGSF. DNA of the CDR3: TGTGCCAGCAGTGATGCCGGGCTGGATGGGGGGTCATTC.

The genes are TRBV4-3 and TRBJ2-7; 9 nucleotides match TRBD2. The J segment lost 4 bases and the V segment lost 2 bases, leaving 6 bases of the junction unmatched. The germline V gene encodes CDR1 LGHNA and CDR2 YSLEER. The CDR3 has 15 amino acids. CDR3 residues: CASSQTLAGGYEQYF. The CDR3 DNA reads TGCGCCAGCAGCCAAACACTAGCGGGTGGGTACGAGCAGTACTTC.